This entry lists 20 T cell receptor beta chains sequenced from one sample in a study of blood T cell repertoires in COVID-19. Sequencing used immunoSEQ multiplex PCR; TCRdb keeps in-frame clones, though not all of them. The sample lists almost 250,000 clones, roughly 85% occurring once. Sequencing was done on a sample of PBMCs or T cells enriched from blood (not recorded which). The receptors shown here come from a woman in her fifties or sixties with acute COVID-19.

This clone was detected only once. The rearrangement joins TRBV14 to TRBJ1-1; the D gene is possibly TRBD1 (5 bases). Per germline, CDR1 SGHDN and CDR2 FVKESK. The germline V and J ends were trimmed by 6 bases and 6 bases, with 14 bases remaining between them. The CDR3 loop spans 13 amino acids. The DNA for the CDR3 is TGTGCCAGCAGGACGTCAGGGTATTCTGAAGCTTTCTTT. It codes for CASRTSGYSEAFF.

The J gene is TRBJ2-7, the V gene TRBV18; TRBD1 might be the D (5 bases). Trimming removed 2 bases from V and 1 base from J, with 12 bases in between. This CDR3 is built from 15 residues. Germline loops: CDR1 KGHSH, CDR2 LQKENI. The CDR3 region is CASSPARGTSYEQYF. CDR3 DNA sequence: TGTGCCAGCTCACCAGCTAGGGGTACATCCTACGAGCAGTACTTC.

This chain joins TRBV19 and TRBJ2-1; D call uncertain. Germline CDR1 and CDR2: LNHDA and SQIVND (reference sequence). V was trimmed by 3 bases and J by 5 bases, leaving 11 bases between them. The CDR3 length is 14 residues. As DNA, the CDR3 is TGTGCCAGTAGTATTTTCCCCAACAACAATGAGCAGTTCTTC. It codes for CASSIFPNNNEQFF. The full variable domain, with the rest looked up from reference TRBV19 and TRBJ2-1, is DGGITQSPKYLFRKEGQNVTLSCEQNLNHDAMYWYRQDPGQGLRLIYYSQIVNDFQKGDIAEGYSVSREKKESFPLTVTSAQKNPTAFYLCASSIFPNNNEQFFGPGTRLTVL.

This chain uses TRBV4-3 with TRBJ1-1, with D possibly matching TRBD1 (5 bases). The CDR3 runs to 13 residues. Between the trimmed V and J ends, which lost 2 bases and 1 base, there was a span of 5 bases. CDR1 is LGHNA and CDR2 is YSLEER in the germline V gene. The CDR3 DNA follows: TGCGCCAGCAGCCAAACAGGGAACACTGAAGCTTTCTTT. Amino acid sequence: CASSQTGNTEAFF.

J is TRBJ1-1 and V is TRBV6-6; D possibly corresponds to TRBD1 (6 bases). The V and J ends lost 6 bases and 0 bases respectively, with 17 bases between them. The CDR3 has 16 residues. Germline CDR1 and CDR2: MNHNY and SVGAGI (reference sequence). The chain's CDR3 is CASSPAGQFMNTEAFF. The CDR3 nucleotides are TGTGCCAGCAGCCCGGCCGGACAGTTCATGAACACTGAAGCTTTCTTT.

The chain carries TRBV3-1 (or the pseudogene TRBV3-2) and TRBJ1-1; tentatively, D is TRBD1 (5 bases). This CDR3 contains 15 residues. Trimming pared 1 base from V and 1 base from J, leaving 10 bases between. Germline CDR1 LGHDT, CDR2 YNNKEL (reference sequence). DNA of the CDR3: TGTGCCAGCAGCCAAGGGGGGGGAGAGAACACTGAAGCTTTCTTT. It is translated as CASSQGGGENTEAFF.

The chain carries TRBV2 and TRBJ2-7; D gene unclear. This CDR3 region has 12 residues. Germline CDR1 reads SNHLY; CDR2 reads FYNNEI. Trimming stripped 3 bases from V and 4 bases from J, with 7 bases between. This chain's CDR3 is CASSDPRYEQYF. CDR3 bases: TGTGCCAGCAGTGATCCTCGGTACGAGCAGTACTTC.

The chain uses TRBV30 and TRBJ2-5; 11 bases align to TRBD2. The V gene end was trimmed by 2 bases and the J gene end by 2 bases; junction bases not matched to a gene: 7. Germline V lookup: CDR1 GTSNPN, CDR2 SVGIG (reference sequence). This CDR3 is built from 16 residues. This CDR3 reads CAWSTRLAGFQETQYF. The DNA of the CDR3 is TGTGCCTGGAGTACCAGACTAGCGGGGTTTCAAGAGACCCAGTACTTC.

In its sample, this clone was seen once. The chain uses TRBV19 and TRBJ2-1; TRBD2 matches at 11 bases. J was trimmed by 8 bases and V by 4 bases; bases with no gene match: 10. CDR1 is LNHDA and CDR2 is SQIVND in the germline V gene (reference sequence). The CDR3 has 16 amino acids. The CDR3 protein is CASSTLLAGGRDEQFF. The CDR3 DNA reads TGTGCCAGTAGTACCCTCCTAGCGGGGGGCCGCGATGAGCAGTTCTTC.

The J gene is TRBJ2-7, the V gene TRBV4-3; weak D call: TRBD2 (7 bases). CDR3 length: 15 amino acids. V was trimmed by 0 bases and J by 4 bases, leaving 13 bases between them. Germline CDR1 and CDR2: LGHNA and YSLEER. The CDR3: CASSQDKGGIYEQYF. As DNA, the CDR3 is TGCGCCAGCAGCCAAGACAAGGGGGGGATTTACGAGCAGTACTTC.

The chain recombines TRBV7-9 with TRBJ1-3; 9 bases are a match to TRBD1. V shed 5 bases, J shed 7 bases, and the junction held 15 bases outside the gene matches. Germline CDR1 and CDR2: SEHNR and FQNEAQ (reference sequence). This CDR3 contains 17 residues. The CDR3 DNA reads as TGTGCCAGCAGCCCATCCCTCCGGGACAGGGTGTCGAACACCATATATTTT. Its protein is CASSPSLRDRVSNTIYF.

The count of this clone is one. The chain uses TRBV5-1 and TRBJ1-4, with D possibly matching TRBD1 (5 bases). Germline V gene sequence: CDR1 SGHRS, CDR2 YFSETQ. This CDR3 has 14 residues. V was pared by 1 base and J by 6 bases, with 10 bases between. CDR3 nucleotides: TGCGCCAGCAGCTTGAGTGCCAGGGATGAAAAACTGTTTTTT. Translated, it gives CASSLSARDEKLFF.

V gene TRBV3-1 (or the pseudogene TRBV3-2) combines with J gene TRBJ1-1, with 8 bases lining up with TRBD1. There are 14 residues in the CDR3. Germline loops: CDR1 LGHDT, CDR2 YNNKEL (reference sequence). J was trimmed by 6 bases and V by 4 bases; bases with no gene match: 7. CDR3 loop: CASSPTGGDAEAFF. The CDR3 DNA reads TGTGCCAGCAGCCCAACAGGGGGAGACGCTGAAGCTTTCTTT.

The gene calls are TRBV7-2 and TRBJ2-7; 13 positions agree with TRBD2. The ends lost 7 bases at V and 1 base at J; junction bases unmatched: 4. CDR3 length: 15 amino acids. CDR1 SGHTA and CDR2 FQGNSA come from the germline V gene. The CDR3 bases are TGTGCCAGCACGACTAGCGGGGGGCTTTCCTACGAGCAGTACTTC. Residues: CASTTSGGLSYEQYF.

This clone was seen only once. The chain combines TRBV24-1 with TRBJ2-3, with 12 bases identical to TRBD1. This CDR3 has 16 amino acids. CDR1 is KGHDR and CDR2 is SFDVKD in the germline V gene. V shed 3 bases and J 7 bases; nucleotides not matched to a gene: 7. The CDR3 spells CATSDAGQGAVNTQYF. The CDR3 nucleotides read TGTGCCACCAGTGATGCGGGACAGGGGGCTGTGAATACGCAGTATTTT.

V usage is TRBV9 and J usage is TRBJ2-2; 11 bases are a match to TRBD2. The CDR3 runs 17 residues. The V and J ends lost 4 bases and 8 bases, in that order; junction bases with no gene match: 13. Per the germline V gene, CDR1 is SGDLS and CDR2 is YYNGEE. In nucleotides, the CDR3 is TGTGCCAGCAGCCCTCAACCGCTAGCGGGGGGTGCGGGGGAGCTGTTTTTT. Protein product: CASSPQPLAGGAGELFF.

This chain uses TRBV28 with TRBJ1-6; 9 bases align to TRBD1. The germline gives CDR1 MDHEN, CDR2 SYDVKM. The CDR3 is 17 amino acids. The ends lost 5 bases at V and 7 bases at J; junction bases unmatched: 12. CDR3 sequence: CASSPQGARESNSPLHF. The CDR3 bases are TGTGCCAGCAGTCCACAGGGGGCGCGGGAAAGCAATTCACCCCTCCACTTT.

CDR3 protein: CASSRGQSNTEAFF. The DNA of the CDR3 is TGCGCCAGCAGCAGGGGACAGTCGAACACTGAAGCTTTCTTT. The gene calls are TRBV5-1 and TRBJ1-1, with 7 bases aligning to TRBD1. The V segment lost 4 bases and the J segment 1 base; nucleotides outside the gene matches: 4. The CDR3 covers 14 residues. CDR1 SGHRS and CDR2 YFSETQ come from the germline V gene.

The chain couples TRBV10-3 to TRBJ2-2, with a weak D call TRBD1 (6 bases). Germline CDR1 and CDR2: ENHRY and SYGVKD. This CDR3 has 16 residues. With 6 bases removed from V and 2 bases from J, the gap between germline ends came to 16 bases. The CDR3 DNA is TGTGCCATCAGGGATGGCCTACAGGGAAACACCGGGGAGCTGTTTTTT. Encoded protein: CAIRDGLQGNTGELFF.

The chain links TRBV27 to TRBJ1-5; D is perhaps TRBD1 (6 bases). Germline V gives CDR1 MNHEY, CDR2 SMNVEV (reference sequence). Trimming shortened V by 2 bases and J by 5 bases, and 10 bases separated the two germline ends. This CDR3 spans 14 amino acids. The CDR3 spells CASSLGGAYQPQHF. Here the CDR3 DNA reads TGTGCCAGCAGTTTAGGGGGGGCCTATCAGCCCCAGCATTTT.